The 18 T cell receptor beta chains given below trace back to one sample, sequenced in a study of CD8 T cells in ankylosing spondylitis. These receptors' targets are unknown. A single record per CDR3 protein comes from TCRdb applying MiXCR to the 5' RACE reads. The data show about 420,000 distinct CDR3 sequences, approximately 20% seen once. Findings of the study overall: Blood from ankylosing spondylitis patients appeared to carry a characteristic roughly 8-variant TCR beta motif.

The sequenced sample consisted of blood, either unsorted or a sorted T cell fraction (not recorded which). The source of these receptors is a male donor with ankylosing spondylitis.

This sequence joins TRBV7-9 and TRBJ1-2; no firm D call. This CDR3 has 15 residues. The V gene's germline CDR1 is SEHNR and CDR2 FQNEAQ (reference sequence). Deletions cut 5 bases from V and 0 bases from J, with 13 bases between. The CDR3 reads CASSPPGVTNYGYTF. CDR3 in DNA: TGTGCCAGCAGCCCCCCTGGGGTTACTAACTATGGCTACACCTTC.

V usage is TRBV10-1 and J usage is TRBJ2-2, with no clear D. The germline CDR1 and CDR2 sequences are WNHNN and SYGVQD (reference sequence). The CDR3 loop spans 15 amino acids. The V and J ends lost 5 bases and 0 bases respectively, with 10 bases between them. In DNA form, the CDR3 reads TGCGCCAGCAGTAAGACTTTCGCGAACACCGGGGAGCTGTTTTTT. It encodes CASSKTFANTGELFF.

The rearrangement links TRBV24-1 to TRBJ2-6, with TRBD1 matching 7 bases. V dropped 3 bases and J dropped 2; count of bases not matched to a gene: 3. Germline V gene sequence: CDR1 KGHDR, CDR2 SFDVKD. The CDR3 sequence is 16 residues long. CDR3 nucleotides: TGTGCCACCAGTGATCCGACAGGGCCTGGGGCCAACGTCCTGACTTTC. Translating gives CATSDPTGPGANVLTF.

CDR3 DNA: TGTGCCAGCGTAACAGGGGGCACAGATACGCAGTATTTT. Translation: CASVTGGTDTQYF. The chain is built from TRBV28 and TRBJ2-3; the match to TRBD1 covers 7 bases. The CDR3 totals 13 residues. CDR1 is MDHEN and CDR2 is SYDVKM in the germline V gene. V trimming: 8 bases; J trimming: 1 base; junction bases outside the gene matches: 3.

The chain employs TRBV5-1 and TRBJ2-7, with D perhaps TRBD2 (6 bases). V was trimmed by 4 bases and J by 6 bases, leaving 17 bases between them. CDR3 length equals 14 residues. Germline lookup yields CDR1 SGHRS and CDR2 YFSETQ. The CDR3 region is CASSIGTGGVEQYF. The CDR3 DNA sequence: TGCGCCAGCAGCATCGGGACGGGCGGGGTCGAGCAGTACTTC.

J is TRBJ2-1 and V is TRBV25-1; D unresolved. The CDR3 contains 15 residues. Trimming removed 8 bases at V and 0 bases at J, with 14 bases between. In germline, CDR1 is MGHDK, CDR2 SYGVNS. The CDR3 DNA reads TGTGCCAGCCTTTCGACGGGCCGCTCCTACAATGAGCAGTTCTTC. Its protein product is CASLSTGRSYNEQFF.

V is TRBV29-1 and J is TRBJ2-6; 8 positions match TRBD1. Trimming cost V 7 bases and J 0 bases; bases outside gene matches: 11. Germline V gives CDR1 SQVTM, CDR2 ANQGSEA. The CDR3 is made up of 17 amino acids. CDR3 protein: CSAAAGTGSSGANVLTF. The CDR3 region has the DNA TGCAGCGCAGCCGCCGGGACAGGTAGCTCTGGGGCCAACGTCCTGACTTTC.

This chain connects TRBV5-1 to TRBJ1-3; D ambiguous. The CDR3 runs to 14 residues. The V end was cut by 7 bases, the J end by 1 base, with 12 bases between. Germline values: CDR1 SGHRS, CDR2 YFSETQ. CDR3 sequence: CASQDTSSGNTIYF. For the CDR3, the DNA is TGCGCCAGCCAAGATACCTCATCTGGAAACACCATATATTTT. Full variable domain (rest looked up from reference TRBV5-1 and TRBJ1-3): KAGVTQTPRYLIKTRGQQVTLSCSPISGHRSVSWYQQTPGQGLQFLFEYFSETQRNKGNFPGRFSGRQFSNSRSEMNVSTLELGDSALYLCASQDTSSGNTIYFGEGSWLTVV.

This clonotype turned up a few times. The chain carries TRBV11-3 and TRBJ2-5; TRBD1 matches 9 bases. CDR1 and CDR2 from the germline V gene are SGHNT and YENEEA. V shed 4 bases, J shed 5 bases, and the junction held 5 bases outside the gene matches. The CDR3 runs 14 residues. Here the CDR3 reads CASSSRDRVETQYF. The DNA for the CDR3 is TGTGCCAGCAGCTCCCGGGACAGGGTGGAGACCCAGTACTTC.

The chain joins TRBV29-1 to TRBJ1-1, with 7 nucleotides matching TRBD1. V lost 3 bases, J lost 2 bases, and 6 bases stayed unmatched. Germline V lookup: CDR1 SQVTM, CDR2 ANQGSEA. The CDR3 loop spans 14 amino acids. The CDR3 coding sequence is TGCAGCGTTGACCTGACAGGGACTAACACTGAAGCTTTCTTT. It yields the protein CSVDLTGTNTEAFF. The variable domain in full, completed from reference TRBV29-1 and TRBJ1-1, reads SAVISQKPSRDICQRGTSLTIQCQVDSQVTMMFWYRQQPGQSLTLIATANQGSEATYESGFVIDKFPISRPNLTFSTLTVSNMSPEDSSIYLCSVDLTGTNTEAFFGQGTRLTVV.

The chain combines TRBV10-3 with TRBJ2-3; D remains ambiguous. The V end was cut by 7 bases, the J end by 1 base, with 9 bases between. The CDR3 spans 13 residues. Germline values: CDR1 ENHRY, CDR2 SYGVKD. The CDR3 here is CAIKAEGTDTQYF. In DNA form, the CDR3 reads TGTGCCATCAAAGCTGAAGGCACAGATACGCAGTATTTT.

This sequence joins TRBV18 and TRBJ1-3; unclear D gene. In germline, CDR1 is KGHSH, CDR2 LQKENI. The V end lost 2 bases, the J end lost 4 bases, and 12 bases lay between the germline ends. The CDR3 is 15 residues long. Written as DNA, the CDR3 is TGTGCCAGCTCACCATCGGGCCCGAGGGGAAACACCATATATTTT. It translates to CASSPSGPRGNTIYF.

This clonotype was recorded many times. The CDR3 nucleotides are TGCAGCGTGGGGACTAGCGGGACCTACGAGCAGTACTTC. Its translation: CSVGTSGTYEQYF. The chain is built from TRBV29-1 and TRBJ2-7; 13 positions agree with TRBD2. Germline lookup yields CDR1 SQVTM and CDR2 ANQGSEA. Germline trimming cut 6 bases from V and 2 bases from J; bases unmatched to any gene: 1. This CDR3 contains 13 residues.

As for this clonotype: A much larger clone lies one base from this, so it may be a read error. CDR3: CASRNAGRYQQWTPNAEAFF. CDR3 nucleotides: TGTGCCAGCAGGAATGCGGGCCGGTACCAGCAGTGGACACCGAACGCTGAAGCTTTCTTT. The chain is built from TRBV6-1 and TRBJ1-1, with TRBD1 as a possible D gene (5 bases). CDR3 length equals 20 residues. CDR1 is MNHNS and CDR2 is SASEGT in the germline V gene.

This chain connects TRBV9 to TRBJ2-1; no clear D gene. The germline gives CDR1 SGDLS, CDR2 YYNGEE. The ends were cut back, 4 bases at V and 0 bases at J, with 11 bases in the middle. This CDR3 region has 15 residues. CDR3 amino acids: CASSPGPSSYNEQFF. CDR3 coding DNA: TGTGCCAGCAGCCCCGGGCCAAGCTCCTACAATGAGCAGTTCTTC.

This chain connects TRBV20-1 to TRBJ2-1; 9 bases agree with TRBD2. Looked up from germline, CDR1 is DFQATT and CDR2 is SNEGSKA (reference sequence). The CDR3 is made up of 15 amino acids. The ends lost 2 bases at V and 9 bases at J; junction bases unmatched: 11. CDR3 protein: CSARRPSGIEAEQFF. The CDR3 nucleotides read TGCAGTGCTAGAAGGCCTAGCGGGATAGAGGCTGAGCAGTTCTTC.

This clonotype has at least ten counts. This chain joins TRBV6-1 and TRBJ1-1; D possibly corresponds to TRBD1 (5 bases). Trimming left V 4 bases short and J 3 bases short, with 12 bases between. Looked up from germline, CDR1 is MNHNS and CDR2 is SASEGT. The CDR3 is made up of 14 amino acids. CDR3 in amino acids: CASSVRGGDTEAFF. The CDR3 region has the DNA TGTGCCAGCAGTGTGCGGGGGGGGGACACTGAAGCTTTCTTT.

J is TRBJ2-1 and V is TRBV11-2; 7 nucleotides align to TRBD2. The CDR3 contains 18 residues. Germline V gives CDR1 SGHAT, CDR2 FQNNGV. The V gene end was trimmed by 6 bases and the J gene end by 3 bases; junction bases not matched to a gene: 17. CDR3: CASSSRAGIEGNYNEQFF. The CDR3 DNA sequence: TGTGCCAGCAGTTCAAGAGCGGGAATCGAGGGGAACTACAATGAGCAGTTCTTC.